These T cell receptor beta chains were read from a single sample in a study of PD-1 blockade in mismatch repair-deficient tumors. Using immunoSEQ multiplex PCR, the repertoire was profiled, and TCRdb retains in-frame clones only, with some absent. Of about 79,000 clones listed, around 80% were seen once; the top ten hold approximately 5%. Sequencing was performed on peripheral blood, taken 44 weeks after starting pembrolizumab. Source of these receptors: an adult with mismatch repair-deficient cancer. Each CDR3 is given without its conserved first and last residue.

j_call: TRBJ1-3
v_call: TRBV6-1
cdr3_aa: ASSESREFGNTIY

j_call: TRBJ2-7
v_call: TRBV11-2
cdr3_aa: ASSLAAGGPREQY

j_call: TRBJ1-2
v_call: TRBV11-2
cdr3_aa: ASSSHDRGYT

j_call: TRBJ1-2
v_call: TRBV27
cdr3_aa: ASSLSRTTYGYT

j_call: TRBJ2-5
v_call: TRBV4-1
cdr3_aa: ASSQVEGPQETQY

j_call: TRBJ1-1
v_call: TRBV11-2
cdr3_aa: ASSFGGGRIIPEAF

j_call: TRBJ2-2
v_call: TRBV5-1
cdr3_aa: ASSSWGANTGELF

j_call: TRBJ2-7
v_call: TRBV19
cdr3_aa: ASSSPGLDLQQY

j_call: TRBJ1-2
v_call: TRBV2
cdr3_aa: ASSEAFDRGLWGYT

j_call: TRBJ2-7
v_call: TRBV28
cdr3_aa: ASSRTSGRAREQY

j_call: TRBJ1-5
v_call: TRBV7-2
cdr3_aa: ASSSPQPSQPQH

j_call: TRBJ1-1
v_call: TRBV18
cdr3_aa: ASSPFDRGRDTEAF

j_call: TRBJ1-1
v_call: TRBV27
cdr3_aa: ASSLEGWGTEAF

j_call: TRBJ2-2
v_call: TRBV6-5
cdr3_aa: ASRSGTANTGELF

j_call: TRBJ2-5
v_call: TRBV6-1
cdr3_aa: ASSEIRAGGPSD

j_call: TRBJ2-5
v_call: TRBV29-1
cdr3_aa: SARDRVSETQY

j_call: TRBJ2-7
v_call: TRBV6-6
cdr3_aa: ASTHRQTYEQY

j_call: TRBJ2-3
v_call: TRBV12-5
cdr3_aa: ASGLGRGFNTDTQY

j_call: TRBJ1-1
v_call: TRBV18
cdr3_aa: ASSPAGLNTEAF

j_call: TRBJ2-2
v_call: TRBV30
cdr3_aa: AWSYPGGAGELF